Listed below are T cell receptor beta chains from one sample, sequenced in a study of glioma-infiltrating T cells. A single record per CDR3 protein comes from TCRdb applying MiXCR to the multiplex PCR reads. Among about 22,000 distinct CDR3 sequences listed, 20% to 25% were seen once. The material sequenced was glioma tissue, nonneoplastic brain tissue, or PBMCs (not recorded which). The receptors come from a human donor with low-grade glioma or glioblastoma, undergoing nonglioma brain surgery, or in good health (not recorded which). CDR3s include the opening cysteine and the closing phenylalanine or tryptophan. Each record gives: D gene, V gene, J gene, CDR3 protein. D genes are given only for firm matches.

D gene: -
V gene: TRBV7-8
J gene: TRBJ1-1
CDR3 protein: CASSQAGANTEAFF

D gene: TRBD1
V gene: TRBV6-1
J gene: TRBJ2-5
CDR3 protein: CASSPGQGVSGETQYF

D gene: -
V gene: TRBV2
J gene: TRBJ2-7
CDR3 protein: CASSDDKFYEQYF

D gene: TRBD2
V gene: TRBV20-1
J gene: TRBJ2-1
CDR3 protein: CSATGTSGSISYNEQFF

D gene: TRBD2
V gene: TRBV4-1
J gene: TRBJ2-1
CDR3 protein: CASSSPGLRQFF

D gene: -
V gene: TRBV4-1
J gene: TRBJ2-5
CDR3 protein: CASSRQDYSQETQYF

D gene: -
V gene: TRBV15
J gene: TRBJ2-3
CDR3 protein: CATSPRGSSTDTQYF

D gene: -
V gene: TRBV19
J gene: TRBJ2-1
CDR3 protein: CASSDSYNEQFF

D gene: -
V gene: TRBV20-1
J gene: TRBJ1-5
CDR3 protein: CSARTGHSFNQPQHF

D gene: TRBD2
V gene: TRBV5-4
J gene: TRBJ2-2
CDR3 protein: CASSPPLAGNTGELFF